The T cell receptor beta chain under discussion was sequenced for a study of monozygotic twins with inflammatory bowel disease. A roughly 2.5 ml blood sample was drawn per donor. Study findings and constraints: IBD patients, compared with healthy twins, shared fewer clonotypes with others (especially with disease activity).

A template switching step added UMIs, each with a 6-nucleotide sample barcode. Two nested PCRs, run for around 15 and 10 cycles, were applied to TCRalpha and TCRbeta cDNA. With the 5' RACE reads reprocessed, TCRdb shows one record per CDR3 protein and no DNA. The sample table includes around 380,000 distinct CDR3 sequences. A word on this clonotype: The antigen remains unidentified.

The CDR3 sequence is 12 residues long. Looked up from germline, CDR1 is SGHTA and CDR2 is FQGNSA. The source of this sequence is a human donor with ulcerative colitis or Crohn's disease, or a healthy co-twin of an affected twin (not recorded which). The sample consisted of blood. The chain employs TRBV7-2 and TRBJ2-7. The CDR3 loop reads CASSRPWGEQYF.